This T cell receptor (beta chain) derives from a study of blood T cell repertoires in COVID-19 (dated by TCRdb to the early 2020s). Background for the entire study: Collaborator samples came from the United States, Italy and Spain and covered acute and convalescent phases of COVID-19. The dataset comprised deeply sampled blood TCRbeta repertoires from subjects exposed to, actively infected with, or recovered from COVID-19. The repertoires were made available in a free public database intended to serve as a resource for research on the immune response to SARS-CoV-2. Samples were obtained from the ongoing ImmuneRACE study (first 160 participants) and from 1,254 subjects provided by 6 global collaborators. The prospective study material was composed of cDNA or gDNA derived from T cells, B-cell-depleted T cells, or PBMCs. Where available, HLA class I and class II types were taken from metadata supplied by the sample provider and were not determined by assay-based typing. Sample metadata almost always included a de-identified subject ID, COVID-19 status, age in years and sex.

With respect to this clone: The antigen it recognizes is unknown. There are no base qualities to consult, and no much larger clone falls within one base.

Broader findings and caveats from the paper: How much clinical and demographic metadata was included differed by source and by participant, and the metadata was provided uncurated.

Participants in the prospective study were enrolled through a virtual design, were aged 18 to 89 years, and lived in approximately 25 United States geographic areas. To assign participants to cohorts, the prospective study relied on clinical history that participants themselves reported in a screening survey and a study questionnaire. A participant counted as exposed if, within 2 weeks of entering the study, that participant had been in contact with someone who had a PCR-confirmed or clinician-diagnosed COVID-19 case. Mobile phlebotomists in the prospective study collected whole blood, serum and a nasopharyngeal or oropharyngeal swab from every participant. Over a roughly two-month period, participants in the prospective study had the option of providing additional blood draws and questionnaires. Before DNA extraction, prospective study blood samples were shipped either frozen or at room temperature.

The CDR3 has 14 amino acids, counting the end cysteine and phenylalanine. CDR3 DNA is the only sequence kept; it has 42 bases, read in frame from the first base. CDR1 and CDR2 (MDHEN, SYDVKM) derive from the germline V gene. V drops 6 bases and J drops 5 bases, leaving 16 bases in between. The immunoSEQ Assay, a bias-controlled multiplex PCR, was used to amplify TCRbeta CDR3 regions from genomic DNA. For the original study's pipeline: The number of nucleated cells in each sample was estimated by amplification of reference gene primers within the assay. Sequence reads were collapsed and filtered to measure the absolute abundance of every unique TCRbeta CDR3 rearrangement. For each sample, productive Simpson clonality was calculated by taking the square root of Simpson's diversity index across productive rearrangements. TCRdb mirrors the immuneACCESS table, restricted to in-frame sequences. Some clones are absent from its copies; in checked studies, under half trace to an unresolved V gene, and the reason for the others is unknown. V and J calls and clone size are those listed in that table; D and trimming were worked out from the DNA. The table for this sample lists 130,000 to 150,000 clones; roughly 87% of them were counted only once. The top ten clonotypes cover approximately 4.3% of the sample.

Sequencing was performed on PBMCs or T cells enriched from blood (not recorded which). The TCR sequence derives from a middle-aged woman who had been exposed to COVID-19. The chain was built from TRBV28 and TRBJ1-1; a weak D assignment points to TRBD1 (5 bases agree). For the CDR3, the sequence is CASSTGTRGTEAFF. The nucleotide sequence reads as follows: TGTGCCAGCAGCACCGGGACTCGGGGGACTGAAGCTTTCTTT.